Below, 11 T cell receptor beta chains from the same sample are listed, as sequenced in a study of cytomegalovirus exposure and HLA in healthy donors. The PCR ran on 60 Vbeta and 13 Jbeta primers. Produced via immunoSEQ multiplex PCR; TCRdb's table is partial and in-frame only. Seen here are some 71,000 clones, 76% observed once, and the top ten hold around 3%. Sequences were obtained from PBMCs. The receptors were gathered from a man between 18 and 29 years old in good health and CMV-seronegative.

CDR3 protein: CASQQGAWEKLFF. CDR3 DNA: TGTGCCAGTCAACAGGGGGCTTGGGAAAAACTGTTTTTT. The rearrangement joins TRBV19 to TRBJ1-4, with 9 positions matching TRBD1. The junction had 6 bases not matched to a gene; V was cut back by 8 bases and J by 8 bases. There are 13 residues in the CDR3. CDR1 is LNHDA, CDR2 SQIVND, per germline (reference sequence). The full variable domain, with the rest looked up from reference TRBV19 and TRBJ1-4, is DGGITQSPKYLFRKEGQNVTLSCEQNLNHDAMYWYRQDPGQGLRLIYYSQIVNDFQKGDIAEGYSVSREKKESFPLTVTSAQKNPTAFYLCASQQGAWEKLFFGSGTQLSVL.

The chain is built from TRBV11-2 and TRBJ2-7; 8 nucleotides agree with TRBD1. V shed 5 bases and J 4 bases; nucleotides not matched to a gene: 7. Germline lookup yields CDR1 SGHAT and CDR2 FQNNGV. This CDR3 has 14 residues. CDR3 residues: CASSHLGQGYEQYV. As DNA, the CDR3 is TGTGCCAGCAGCCACCTAGGACAGGGTTACGAGCAGTACGTC.

The rearrangement uses TRBV5-4 and TRBJ2-3, with D perhaps matching TRBD2 (5 bases). The CDR3 is 15 residues long. V dropped 4 bases and J dropped 3 bases, with 15 bases sitting between them. Germline V gene data show CDR1 as SGHNT and CDR2 as YYREEE (reference sequence). The CDR3 DNA is TGTGCCAGCAGCGAGGGCCCCAGGCGTACAGATACGCAGTATTTT. It encodes CASSEGPRRTDTQYF.

This clone was counted a few times. The V and J genes are TRBV9 and TRBJ1-1; no clear D. The V gene's germline CDR1 is SGDLS and CDR2 YYNGEE. The ends were cut back, 0 bases at V and 0 bases at J, with 9 bases in the middle. The CDR3 is made up of 15 amino acids. The chain's CDR3 is CASSVDDTLNTEAFF. The CDR3 DNA is TGTGCCAGCAGCGTAGACGACACACTGAACACTGAAGCTTTCTTT.

The gene calls are TRBV18 and TRBJ2-6, with 12 bases identical to TRBD1. The CDR3 loop spans 20 amino acids. V lost 4 bases, J lost 3 bases, and 13 bases stayed unmatched. Germline V gives CDR1 KGHSH, CDR2 LQKENI. CDR3 region: CASSLLGQGAALLGANVLTF. CDR3 coding DNA: TGTGCCAGCTCACTCTTGGGACAGGGGGCTGCTCTTCTTGGGGCCAACGTCCTGACTTTC.

The genes are TRBV14 and TRBJ1-1, with D perhaps TRBD1 (5 bases). The CDR3 spans 13 residues. The V end lost 6 bases, the J end lost 1 base, and 9 bases lay between the germline ends. Germline CDR1 SGHDN, CDR2 FVKESK. This CDR3 reads CASSYTGNTEAFF. The CDR3 nucleotides read TGTGCCAGCAGTTACACAGGGAACACTGAAGCTTTCTTT. The entire variable domain, with the rest obtained from reference TRBV14 and TRBJ1-1, is as follows: EAGVTQFPSHSVIEKGQTVTLRCDPISGHDNLYWYRRVMGKEIKFLLHFVKESKQDESGMPNNRFLAERTGGTYSTLKVQPAELEDSGVYFCASSYTGNTEAFFGQGTRLTVV.

For this clone: The junction departs from germline at one end; a sequencing error may be responsible. CDR3 nucleotides: TGTGCCAGCTCACCGGGGACAGGGCCTAAGTATGGCTACACCTTC. This codes for CASSPGTGPKYGYTF. The gene calls are TRBV18 and TRBJ1-2, with TRBD1 identical over 9 bases. This CDR3 region has 15 residues. CDR1 and CDR2 from the germline V gene are KGHSH and LQKENI.

The chain is built from TRBV9 and TRBJ2-1, with 9 nucleotides matching TRBD1. CDR3 length: 16 residues. From germline, CDR1 is SGDLS and CDR2 YYNGEE. After removal of 0 bases from V and 4 bases from J, the junction contained 5 bases not matched to a gene. CDR3 amino acids: CASSVEGTGTYNEQFF. CDR3 DNA: TGTGCCAGCAGCGTAGAGGGGACAGGGACGTACAATGAGCAGTTCTTC.

This clone turned up a few times. This same CDR3 is encoded by further DNA sequences in the sample. The V and J genes are TRBV7-6 and TRBJ2-3; 8 bases line up with TRBD2. Per the germline V gene, CDR1 is SGHVS and CDR2 is FNYEAQ. Unmatched junction bases numbered 4, after V lost 1 base and J lost 1 base. The CDR3 is 16 amino acids. This CDR3 is CASSLGAGGGTDTQYF. The CDR3 nucleotides read TGTGCCAGCAGCTTAGGGGCGGGAGGAGGCACAGATACGCAGTATTTT.

This clone was seen only once. The gene calls are TRBV7-6 and TRBJ1-3, with 8 bases that match TRBD1. The germline V gene encodes CDR1 SGHVS and CDR2 FNYEAQ. The CDR3 covers 16 residues. V lost 1 base to trimming and J lost 3 bases; unmatched junction nucleotides: 5. The CDR3 sequence: CASSLVGTGGGNTIYF. The DNA for the CDR3 is TGTGCCAGCAGCTTAGTGGGGACAGGAGGTGGAAACACCATATATTTT.

J is TRBJ1-6 and V is TRBV6-1; tentatively, D is TRBD1 (6 bases). The CDR3 sequence is 14 residues long. V was clipped by 2 bases and J by 10 bases, with 12 bases between them. The germline gives CDR1 MNHNS, CDR2 SASEGT. In DNA form, the CDR3 reads TGTGCCAGCAGTGAAAGCTGGGGGCCGTCACCCCTCCACTTT. The encoded protein is CASSESWGPSPLHF.